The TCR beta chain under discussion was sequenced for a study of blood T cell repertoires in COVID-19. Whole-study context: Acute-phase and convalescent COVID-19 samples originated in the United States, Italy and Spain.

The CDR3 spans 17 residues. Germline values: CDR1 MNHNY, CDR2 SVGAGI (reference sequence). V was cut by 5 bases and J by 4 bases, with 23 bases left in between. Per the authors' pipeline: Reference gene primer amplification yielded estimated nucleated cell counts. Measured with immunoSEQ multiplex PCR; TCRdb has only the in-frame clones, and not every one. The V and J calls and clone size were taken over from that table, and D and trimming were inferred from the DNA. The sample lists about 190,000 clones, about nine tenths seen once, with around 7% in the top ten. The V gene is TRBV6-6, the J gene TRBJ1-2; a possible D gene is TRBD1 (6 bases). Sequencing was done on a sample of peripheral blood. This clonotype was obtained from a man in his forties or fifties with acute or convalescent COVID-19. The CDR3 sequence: CASSLRTESFSSYGYTF. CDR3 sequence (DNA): TGTGCCAGCAGTCTAAGGACAGAGAGTTTTTCCTCCTATGGCTACACCTTC.